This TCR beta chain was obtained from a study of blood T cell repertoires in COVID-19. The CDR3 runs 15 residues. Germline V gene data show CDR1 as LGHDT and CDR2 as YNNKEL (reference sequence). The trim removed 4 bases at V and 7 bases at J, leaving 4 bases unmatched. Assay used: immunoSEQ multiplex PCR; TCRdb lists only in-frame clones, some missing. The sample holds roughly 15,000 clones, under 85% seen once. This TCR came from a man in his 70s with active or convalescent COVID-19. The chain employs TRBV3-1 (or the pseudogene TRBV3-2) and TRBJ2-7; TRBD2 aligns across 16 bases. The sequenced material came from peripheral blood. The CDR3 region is CASSLGTSGGAEQYF. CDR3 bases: TGTGCCAGCAGCCTCGGGACTAGCGGGGGGGCGGAGCAGTACTTC.